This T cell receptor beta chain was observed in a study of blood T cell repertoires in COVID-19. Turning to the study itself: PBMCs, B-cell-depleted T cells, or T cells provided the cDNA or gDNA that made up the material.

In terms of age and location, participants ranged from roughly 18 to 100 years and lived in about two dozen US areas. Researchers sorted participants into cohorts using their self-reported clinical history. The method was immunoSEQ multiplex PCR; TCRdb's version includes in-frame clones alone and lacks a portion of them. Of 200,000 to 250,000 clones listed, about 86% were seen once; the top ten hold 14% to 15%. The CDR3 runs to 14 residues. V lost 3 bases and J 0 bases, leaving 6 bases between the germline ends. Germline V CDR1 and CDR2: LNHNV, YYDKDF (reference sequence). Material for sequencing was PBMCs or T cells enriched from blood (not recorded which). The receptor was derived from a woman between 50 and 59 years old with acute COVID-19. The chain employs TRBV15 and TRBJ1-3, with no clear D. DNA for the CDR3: TGTGCCACCAGCAGCATACTCTCTGGAAACACCATATATTTT. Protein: CATSSILSGNTIYF.